This note documents a single T cell receptor (beta chain) sequence. Its antigen is unknown. This record comes from a study of T cells in Graves' hyperthyroidism and ophthalmopathy. The study's findings and limits: It was a median approximately six months before onset that the model predicted ophthalmopathy.

Diagnoses were established using clinical symptoms, serum thyroxine and TRAb, thyroid ultrasound and orbital computed tomography. Authors of the study amplified TCR beta CDR3 regions from RNA transcripts. The HTBI primer set served for first-round RT-PCR of the TCR CDR3. TCRdb re-analysed the multiplex PCR reads in MiXCR, keeping a single row per CDR3 protein. The sample has 530,000 or so distinct CDR3 sequences, 15% to 20% seen once. CDR1 is SGHTA and CDR2 is FQGNSA in the germline V gene. With 4 bases clipped from V and 5 bases from J, the junction kept 7 bases outside the gene matches. This CDR3 has 15 residues.

The V gene is TRBV7-2, the J gene TRBJ2-5, with 10 bases matching TRBD2. What was sequenced was blood. The TCR was taken from a woman aged 18-30 years with Graves' ophthalmopathy. CDR3 region: CASSYQRGGAETQYF. The CDR3 DNA is TGTGCCAGCAGCTACCAGCGGGGGGGGGCGGAGACCCAGTACTTC.